Listed below are T cell receptor beta chains from one sample, sequenced in a study of T cells after yellow fever vaccination. MiXCR, run by TCRdb on the 5' RACE reads, gives a single entry per CDR3 protein. Among approximately 300,000 distinct CDR3 sequences, about 10% were seen once, and the ten largest hold about 3%. The sample here was CD4+ T cells sorted from PBMCs, taken 45 days after the yellow fever booster vaccination. All receptors derive from a man between 18 and 29 years old who received the YFV17D yellow fever vaccine. CDR3s include the opening cysteine and the closing phenylalanine or tryptophan. The order of the fields is clone size, J gene, V gene, CDR3 protein. The size entry is marked missing in some rows and otherwise reads once, few, many or a size class.

few,TRBJ1-2,TRBV10-3,CAISESRQGRQDGYTF
many,TRBJ2-1,TRBV12-3/TRBV12-4,CASISNRRGILSSYNEQFF
-,TRBJ2-2,TRBV11-2,CASGSLGQLGRGAGELFF
-,TRBJ2-5,TRBV7-2,CASTPGLAGEETQYF
few,TRBJ1-4,TRBV24-1,CATSDFGATNEKLFF
-,TRBJ1-2,TRBV12-3/TRBV12-4,CASSLVRGSYGYTF
few,TRBJ1-5,TRBV24-1,CATSDPGPSNQPQHF
-,TRBJ2-1,TRBV5-6,CASSLARGGYNEQFF
few,TRBJ2-5,TRBV4-2,CASSQDLGRETQYF
-,TRBJ2-1,TRBV7-9,CASLAPPHEQFF
few,TRBJ2-3,TRBV21-1,CASSRTGLAGGRCTDTQYF
-,TRBJ1-6,TRBV5-1,CASSLEGATAPLHF
few,TRBJ2-3,TRBV7-7,CASSLVGLTDTQYF
-,TRBJ2-3,TRBV7-2,CASSFGGGGTDTQYF
many,TRBJ1-2,TRBV6-6,CASSLTGDYGYTF
few,TRBJ1-4,TRBV2,CASSEGQGVWYREKLFF
few,TRBJ2-1,TRBV24-1,CATSDSGTGGFNEQFF
-,TRBJ2-2,TRBV5-1,CASSLAETNTGELFF
-,TRBJ2-3,TRBV6-5,CASSSTSGGKDTQYF
-,TRBJ2-6,TRBV6-2/TRBV6-3,CASSYSTAGANVLTF
-,TRBJ2-2,TRBV29-1,CSVSTGGSWTGELFF
many,TRBJ2-3,TRBV5-1,CASSSTGLGPDTQYF
few,TRBJ1-2,TRBV18,CASSTGPLYGYTF
many,TRBJ2-2,TRBV5-1,CASSSDRGHTGELFF
many,TRBJ2-3,TRBV9,CASSVGGGPSSDTQYF
few,TRBJ2-7,TRBV6-2/TRBV6-3,CASSNRPYEQYF
-,TRBJ2-6,TRBV5-4,CASRGTGANVLTF
few,TRBJ1-1,TRBV20-1,CSARDMGNTEAFF
-,TRBJ2-3,TRBV4-2,CASSARRDGYTDTQYF
few,TRBJ2-2,TRBV29-1,CSVDRQTNTGELFF
-,TRBJ1-1,TRBV19,CASGDRLNTEAFF
-,TRBJ2-2,TRBV4-3,CASSQAVSNTGELFF
few,TRBJ1-1,TRBV12-3/TRBV12-4,CASSPRRVADTEAFF
-,TRBJ1-6,TRBV7-3,CASSDRDRSSPLHF
few,TRBJ2-5,TRBV3-1,CASSQGLAGGYQETQYF
-,TRBJ1-3,TRBV7-8,CASSLAEGVGNTIYF
-,TRBJ1-3,TRBV7-2,CASSFDRFFSGNTIYF
many,TRBJ2-5,TRBV7-2,CASTWGPGVGTQYF
-,TRBJ1-1,TRBV27,CASSPWANTEAFF
few,TRBJ1-1,TRBV6-6,CASSYPRHRVYTEAFF
-,TRBJ1-1,TRBV21-1,CASSKGDGTGMNTEAFF
few,TRBJ1-2,TRBV12-3/TRBV12-4,CASSPGERGYTF
few,TRBJ2-7,TRBV6-5,CVSQGPTYEQYF
many,TRBJ1-5,TRBV10-3,CAISRQEDQPQHF
-,TRBJ1-2,TRBV20-1,CSARVRRGGYGYTF
-,TRBJ1-1,TRBV29-1,CSAGQVMNTEAFF
-,TRBJ2-3,TRBV11-2,CASRSRRGGTGGLDTQYF
-,TRBJ1-5,TRBV23-1,CASTLVCQPQHF
-,TRBJ1-1,TRBV20-1,CSARVAGYTEAFF